These 12 T cell receptor beta chains came from one sample sequenced in a study of blood T cell repertoires in COVID-19 (TCRdb year 2020). Receptor amplification or capture employed the immunoSEQ multiplex PCR assay. TCRdb retrieved this table from immuneACCESS and kept in-frame rearrangements only. Not all clones are present; in checked studies, unresolved V genes account for under half, and no reason is known for the remainder. Recorded for this sample are roughly 210,000 clones; around 86% of them occurred a single time. The top ten clones comprise 7% to 7.5% of the sample. Sequencing input: PBMCs or T cells enriched from blood (not recorded which). The receptors originated from a man aged 25 to 40 in a cohort exposed to, infected with or recovered from COVID-19 (not recorded which).

This clone was found a few times. The J gene is TRBJ1-5, the V gene TRBV6-5; 7 nucleotides match TRBD1. The CDR3 runs 13 residues. The V gene end was trimmed by 5 bases and the J gene end by 4 bases; junction bases not matched to a gene: 2. CDR1 is MNHEY and CDR2 is SVGAGI in the germline V gene. For the CDR3, the DNA is TGTGCCAGCAGTCCACAGGGGAATCAGCCCCAGCATTTT. Its protein product is CASSPQGNQPQHF.

The J gene is TRBJ2-1, the V gene TRBV9; 11 bases are a match to TRBD2. V was pared by 4 bases and J by 7 bases, with 10 bases of the junction left unmatched. CDR3 length: 16 residues. Germline V gives CDR1 SGDLS, CDR2 YYNGEE. This CDR3 reads CASSLSPGLAVNEQFF. CDR3 sequence (DNA): TGTGCCAGCAGCCTATCACCGGGACTAGCGGTAAATGAGCAGTTCTTC.

This rearrangement joins TRBV4-1 to TRBJ2-1, with 9 bases identical to TRBD2. V gave up 0 bases and J gave up 5 bases; unmatched junction bases: 11. The CDR3 sequence is 18 residues long. Germline loops: CDR1 MGHRA, CDR2 YSYEKL. The CDR3 DNA follows: TGCGCCAGCAGCCAAGATGAGGTTGGCGGGAGGGGGGACAATGAGCAGTTCTTC. Protein product: CASSQDEVGGRGDNEQFF.

This chain joins TRBV14 and TRBJ2-1; weak D call: TRBD2 (6 bases). Trimming shortened V by 4 bases and J by 2 bases, and 21 bases separated the two germline ends. The germline gives CDR1 SGHDN, CDR2 FVKESK. The CDR3 is 18 amino acids. Here the CDR3 reads CASSLVSGTPAPYNEQFF. CDR3 DNA sequence: TGTGCCAGCAGCCTAGTTAGCGGAACTCCCGCCCCCTACAATGAGCAGTTCTTC.

The V call is TRBV28, the J call TRBJ2-6; 9 bases are a match to TRBD1. CDR3 length equals 17 residues. Germline assignment: CDR1 MDHEN and CDR2 SYDVKM. V trimming: 7 bases; J trimming: 2 bases; junction bases outside the gene matches: 9. The chain's CDR3 is CASTWDRAPTGANVLTF. The CDR3 bases are TGTGCCAGCACATGGGACAGGGCCCCGACTGGGGCCAACGTCCTGACTTTC.

The chain employs TRBV19 and TRBJ1-2; D remains ambiguous. The CDR3 covers 15 residues. V was shortened by 4 bases and J by 2 bases, with 14 bases between the two germline ends. From germline, CDR1 is LNHDA and CDR2 SQIVND (reference sequence). Here the CDR3 DNA reads TGTGCCAGTAGTAGCCCCCCACAGTTAAACTATGGCTACACCTTC. It translates to CASSSPPQLNYGYTF.

V gene TRBV7-8 combines with J gene TRBJ2-1, with 7 bases identical to TRBD2. Germline-derived CDR1 and CDR2 are SGHVS and FQNEAQ. There are 12 residues in the CDR3. With V trimmed by 5 bases and J by 12 bases, 7 bases remained unmatched. CDR3 in amino acids: CASSGREALQFF. The CDR3 coding sequence is TGTGCCAGCAGCGGACGGGAGGCGTTGCAGTTCTTC.

In this sample, this clone turned up once. The CDR3 loop is CASSRGGVGYEQYF. The CDR3 coding sequence is TGTGCCAGCAGTAGAGGGGGAGTGGGATACGAGCAGTACTTC. The J gene is TRBJ2-7, the V gene TRBV28, with D perhaps matching TRBD1 (6 bases). Germline values: CDR1 MDHEN, CDR2 SYDVKM. The CDR3 is 14 residues long. Between the trimmed V and J ends, which lost 5 bases and 4 bases, there was a span of 15 bases.

The V call is TRBV9, the J call TRBJ1-1; 7 bases are a match to TRBD1. The CDR3 is 16 amino acids. V trimming: 4 bases; J trimming: 4 bases; junction bases outside the gene matches: 13. The germline V gene encodes CDR1 SGDLS and CDR2 YYNGEE. CDR3 nucleotide sequence: TGTGCCAGCAGCCAGATTGGGGGGCAGGGGGGCACTGAAGCTTTCTTT. Residues: CASSQIGGQGGTEAFF.

The chain has TRBV5-1 and TRBJ2-5, with D tentatively TRBD1 (6 bases). The CDR3 runs to 15 residues. Trimming removed 4 bases from V and 5 bases from J, with 18 bases in between. The germline V gene encodes CDR1 SGHRS and CDR2 YFSETQ. Here the CDR3 reads CASSGPGQPRETQYF. The DNA of the CDR3 is TGCGCCAGCAGCGGGCCTGGACAGCCGCGCGAGACCCAGTACTTC.

This clone was seen a few times. At one end, the junction sequence differs from germline, possibly due to a read error. The chain has TRBV29-1 and TRBJ2-1; weak D call: TRBD2 (5 bases). Germline loops: CDR1 SQVTM, CDR2 ANQGSEA. The CDR3 sequence is 11 residues long. CDR3 in amino acids: CSVAGGLYPIF. In DNA, the CDR3 is TGCAGCGTCGCGGGCGGACTCTATCCCATCTTC.

The chain recombines TRBV19 with TRBJ1-5, with a tentative D call TRBD1 (6 bases). CDR3 length: 15 residues. V shed 11 bases and J shed 6 bases, with 23 bases lying between them. Germline V lookup: CDR1 LNHDA, CDR2 SQIVND (reference sequence). The CDR3 nucleotides are TGTGCCTCCTCCCCCACAGGGAATTGGGGTCAGCCCCAGCATTTT. Translated: CASSPTGNWGQPQHF.